A selection of T cell receptor beta chains follows, all from one sample in a study of early T cells in non-severe SARS-CoV-2 infection. TCRdb reprocessed the 5' RACE reads via MiXCR and lists one record per CDR3 protein. The sample contains some 80,000 distinct CDR3 sequences, 10% to 15% of which appear only once. This specimen consisted of whole blood, obtained at baseline. These receptors were collected from an adult who was a healthcare worker with PCR-confirmed SARS-CoV-2 infection or an uninfected control (not recorded which). The donor label of this sample is uncertain. The CDR3 runs from the conserved cysteine through the conserved F or W. The order of the fields is V gene, J gene, CDR3 protein.

TRBV5-1,TRBJ2-5,CASSVATGAETQYF
TRBV29-1,TRBJ2-2,CSVSAGGEPTGELFF
TRBV10-3,TRBJ2-3,CAISELGTTQYF
TRBV6-4,TRBJ1-6,CASSRDTTNSPLHF
TRBV12-3/TRBV12-4,TRBJ1-1,CASSGANTEAFF
TRBV29-1,TRBJ2-3,CSVAGDVSTDTQYF
TRBV7-2,TRBJ1-6,CASSFRAMNSPLHF
TRBV3-1,TRBJ2-7,CASSSDTREQYF
TRBV28,TRBJ1-3,CASGEDSRNTIYF
TRBV5-5,TRBJ2-2,CASGTSDANTGELFF
TRBV20-1,TRBJ2-4,CSAKPDPAIQYF
TRBV12-3/TRBV12-4,TRBJ2-2,CASVKYGQGYTGELFF
TRBV7-2,TRBJ2-5,CASTVAVYGIQETQYF
TRBV7-2,TRBJ2-1,CASSLGLVGAREQFF
TRBV6-6,TRBJ2-1,CASSYWETSYNEQFF
TRBV2,TRBJ1-5,CASPPGGQDSNQPQHF
TRBV30,TRBJ1-1,CAWISGRGTEAFF
TRBV29-1,TRBJ2-2,CSVMVRGRELFF
TRBV5-1,TRBJ1-3,CASSLNYVGASSGNTIYF
TRBV18,TRBJ1-1,CASSPQGALNTEAFF
TRBV12-3/TRBV12-4,TRBJ2-7,CASSLLGYEQYF
TRBV7-6,TRBJ2-5,CASRSLRGGETQYF
TRBV5-5,TRBJ2-2,CASSFSLITGELFF
TRBV21-1,TRBJ2-3,CASSKTSPTDTQYF
TRBV20-1,TRBJ1-5,CSARGGSNQPQHF
TRBV5-6,TRBJ2-7,CASSLGGKGYEQYF
TRBV7-9,TRBJ1-1,CASSLDSGLAEAFF
TRBV6-2/TRBV6-3,TRBJ2-3,CASGAVGTDTQYF
TRBV19,TRBJ2-2,CASSIGTSGGAAPTGELFF
TRBV25-1,TRBJ1-2,CASSEFAGQGGDNYGYTF
TRBV10-3,TRBJ2-3,CAISESAGGDTQYF
TRBV6-5,TRBJ2-7,CASSQQGYEQYF
TRBV5-1,TRBJ1-3,CASSFGGDAGNTIYF
TRBV20-1,TRBJ2-7,CSARSGYEQYF
TRBV28,TRBJ1-2,CASFAGTPNYGYTF
TRBV6-2/TRBV6-3,TRBJ2-3,CASSYGSLDTDTQYF
TRBV7-2,TRBJ2-1,CASSWYGGDEQFF
TRBV9,TRBJ1-2,CASRGQLFSGYTF
TRBV20-1,TRBJ2-1,CSARDLGLSIWQFF
TRBV20-1,TRBJ1-6,CSARDSGAVNSPLHF
TRBV5-1,TRBJ2-7,CASSLGPAEGNYEQYF
TRBV12-3/TRBV12-4,TRBJ2-5,CASRLRGVQETQYF
TRBV7-6,TRBJ2-2,CASSNGLAGSNTGELFF
TRBV7-2,TRBJ2-7,CASSLSAGREHF